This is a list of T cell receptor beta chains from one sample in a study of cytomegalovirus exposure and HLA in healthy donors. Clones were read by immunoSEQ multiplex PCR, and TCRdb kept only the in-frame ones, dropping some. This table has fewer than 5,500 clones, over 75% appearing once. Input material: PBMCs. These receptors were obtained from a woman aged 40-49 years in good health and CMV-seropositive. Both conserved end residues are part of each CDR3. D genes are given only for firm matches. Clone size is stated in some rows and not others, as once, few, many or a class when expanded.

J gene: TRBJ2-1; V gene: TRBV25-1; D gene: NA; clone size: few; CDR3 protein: CASSLQFNEQFF; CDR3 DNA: TGTGCCAGCAGCTTACAGTTCAATGAGCAGTTCTTC
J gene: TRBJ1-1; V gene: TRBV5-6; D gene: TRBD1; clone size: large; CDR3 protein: CASSWGTGAVGAFF; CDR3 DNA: TGTGCCAGCAGCTGGGGGACAGGGGCAGTTGGAGCTTTCTTT
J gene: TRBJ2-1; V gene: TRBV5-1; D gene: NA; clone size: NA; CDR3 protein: CASTTSSGNGEQFF; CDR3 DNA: TGCGCCAGCACCACATCGTCGGGGAACGGTGAGCAGTTCTTC
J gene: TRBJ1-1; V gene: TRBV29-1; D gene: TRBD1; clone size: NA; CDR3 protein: CSVNRGTEAFF; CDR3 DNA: TGCAGCGTTAACAGGGGCACTGAAGCTTTCTTT
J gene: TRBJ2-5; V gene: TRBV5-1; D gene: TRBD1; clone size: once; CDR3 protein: CASSLTGEETQYF; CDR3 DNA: TGCGCCAGCAGCCTGACAGGGGAAGAGACCCAGTACTTC
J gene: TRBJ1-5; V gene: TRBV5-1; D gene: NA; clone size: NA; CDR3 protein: CASSPGVGNQPQHF; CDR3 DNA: TGCGCCAGCAGCCCCGGAGTAGGCAATCAGCCCCAGCATTTT
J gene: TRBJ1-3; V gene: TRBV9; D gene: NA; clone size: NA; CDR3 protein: CASSVGGGTGNTIYF; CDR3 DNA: TGTGCCAGCAGCGTAGGTGGGGGGACTGGAAACACCATATATTTT
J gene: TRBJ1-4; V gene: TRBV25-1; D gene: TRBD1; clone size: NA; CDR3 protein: CASRTKQGAGEKLFF; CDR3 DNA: TGTGCCAGCAGGACCAAACAGGGGGCCGGTGAAAAACTGTTTTTT
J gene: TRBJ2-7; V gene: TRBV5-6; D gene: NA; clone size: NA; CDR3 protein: CASSGRDRSSYEQYF; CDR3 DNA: TGTGCCAGCAGCGGGAGGGACAGGAGCTCCTACGAGCAGTACTTC
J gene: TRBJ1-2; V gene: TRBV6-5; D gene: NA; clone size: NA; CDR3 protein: CASSTGRRYGYTF; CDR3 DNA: TGTGCCAGCAGTACCGGGAGGAGGTATGGCTACACCTTC
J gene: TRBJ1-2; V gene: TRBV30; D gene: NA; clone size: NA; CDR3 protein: CAWGEYYGYTF; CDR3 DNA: TGTGCCTGGGGAGAGTACTATGGCTACACCTTC
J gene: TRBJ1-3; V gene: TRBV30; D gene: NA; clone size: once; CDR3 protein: CAWSVAGNTIYF; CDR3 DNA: TGTGCCTGGAGTGTAGCCGGAAACACCATATATTTT
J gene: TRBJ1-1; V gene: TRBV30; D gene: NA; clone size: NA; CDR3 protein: CAWSVLAGGGTEAFF; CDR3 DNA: TGTGCCTGGAGTGTACTAGCCGGCGGGGGCACTGAAGCTTTCTTT
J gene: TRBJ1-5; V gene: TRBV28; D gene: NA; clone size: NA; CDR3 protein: CASSLEGFSNQPQHF; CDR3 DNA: TGTGCCAGCAGTTTAGAGGGCTTTAGCAATCAGCCCCAGCATTTT
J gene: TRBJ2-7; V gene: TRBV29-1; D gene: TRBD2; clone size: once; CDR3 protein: CSVTWTSGSYEQYF; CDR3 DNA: TGCAGCGTAACCTGGACTAGCGGTTCCTACGAGCAGTACTTC
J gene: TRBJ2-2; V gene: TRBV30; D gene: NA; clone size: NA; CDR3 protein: CAWSVYRNTGELFF; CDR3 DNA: TGTGCCTGGAGTGTATACAGGAACACCGGGGAGCTGTTTTTT